This is a list of T cell receptor beta chains from one sample in a study of blood T cell repertoires in COVID-19. The method was immunoSEQ multiplex PCR; TCRdb's version includes in-frame clones alone and lacks a portion of them. The top ten hold about 1.5% of the sample, which has more than 250,000 clones, 90% seen once. Input material: PBMCs or T cells enriched from blood (not recorded which). These receptors originate from a woman aged 18 to 35 with acute COVID-19. Each CDR3 is given with its conserved first and last residue. Each record gives: CDR3 protein, V gene, J gene, D gene, CDR3 length. A D gene is named only where the DNA matches it firmly.

CASSWTSDSNQPQHF	TRBV19	TRBJ1-5	.	15
CASSLISHGQGEEQYF	TRBV7-9	TRBJ2-7	TRBD1	16
CASSQGTSGKRKETQYF	TRBV7-6	TRBJ2-5	TRBD2	17
CASSFMTGEAFF	TRBV28	TRBJ1-1	TRBD1	12
CASSEDARVTGANVLTF	TRBV6-1	TRBJ2-6	.	17
CASRGLGQTNYGYTF	TRBV6-5	TRBJ1-2	TRBD1	15
CASSDQGAAQPQHF	TRBV2	TRBJ1-5	TRBD1	14
CASSQSGRFGNEQFF	TRBV3-1/TRBV3-2	TRBJ2-1	TRBD2	15
CASSQDRGKNNQPQHF	TRBV2	TRBJ1-5	TRBD1	16
CATSDPYSGRANGELFF	TRBV24-1	TRBJ2-2	TRBD2	17
CASSFSGTSRSYNEQFF	TRBV27	TRBJ2-1	TRBD2	17
CAISESAGTDTQYF	TRBV10-3	TRBJ2-3	.	14
CASSFQRDGYEQFF	TRBV7-8	TRBJ2-1	TRBD2	14
CASSPPGGALSGNTIYF	TRBV18	TRBJ1-3	.	17
CAISEGTGSNQPQHF	TRBV10-3	TRBJ1-5	TRBD1	15
CASSLGSGNEKLFF	TRBV27	TRBJ1-4	.	14
CASRANTEAFF	TRBV6-5	TRBJ1-1	.	11
CASGRWTGVSYEQYF	TRBV5-6	TRBJ2-7	TRBD1	15
CASSPVGGLNYGYTF	TRBV14	TRBJ1-2	.	15
CASNSWRDEQFF	TRBV27	TRBJ2-1	.	12
CASSLWTGEGVTQYF	TRBV27	TRBJ2-5	TRBD1	15
CASSTVSSYNSPLHF	TRBV19	TRBJ1-6	.	15
CASSRRGLLGTQYF	TRBV6-5	TRBJ2-3	TRBD1	14
CASSPGSAQNIQYF	TRBV5-1	TRBJ2-4	.	14
CASKTGPGNTIYF	TRBV21-1	TRBJ1-3	.	13
CASSSDRAGTQHF	TRBV12-3/TRBV12-4	TRBJ1-5	TRBD1	13
CASSNSGGGSYEQYF	TRBV6-5	TRBJ2-7	.	15
CASSLGVSRGYNEQFF	TRBV6-5	TRBJ2-1	.	16
CASSTTPNPNTEAFF	TRBV7-8	TRBJ1-1	.	15
CASSLREYITDTQYF	TRBV4-3	TRBJ2-3	.	15
CASRLSRGRPNTGELFF	TRBV28	TRBJ2-2	.	17
CASSLKDIGSYEQYF	TRBV19	TRBJ2-7	.	15
CASSLGVSGYQETQYF	TRBV7-3	TRBJ2-5	TRBD2	16
CASTISPVTSGSTYEQYF	TRBV7-2	TRBJ2-7	TRBD2	18
CASSLFQGRAGGRGETQYF	TRBV3-1/TRBV3-2	TRBJ2-5	TRBD2	19
CASSQGTEAFF	TRBV27	TRBJ1-1	.	11
CASSHPGLAGLGEQYF	TRBV18	TRBJ2-7	TRBD2	16
CASTTHSGGKVNEQFF	TRBV25-1	TRBJ2-1	.	16
CATSEHAAGDTGELFF	TRBV24-1	TRBJ2-2	.	16
CASRTSGSTDTQYF	TRBV6-6	TRBJ2-3	TRBD2	14
CASSQGQGTHTDTQYF	TRBV14	TRBJ2-3	TRBD1	16
CASSSTMSSSGSYNEQFF	TRBV7-6	TRBJ2-1	TRBD2	18
CASSFPGQVMRAFF	TRBV11-2	TRBJ1-1	TRBD1	14
CSVDSRSGSTDTQYF	TRBV29-1	TRBJ2-3	.	15
CASSPLDPATQYF	TRBV4-1	TRBJ2-3	.	13
CASSQEWSLLAGGVNEQFF	TRBV4-2	TRBJ2-1	TRBD2	19
CASSQEFGYGYTF	TRBV4-2	TRBJ1-2	.	13
CATSDPVARGNEQFF	TRBV24-1	TRBJ2-1	.	15
CASSFTTQGPEAFF	TRBV6-5	TRBJ1-1	TRBD1	14
CASKDSYSGNTIYF	TRBV2	TRBJ1-3	.	14
CASARGGRADTGELFF	TRBV28	TRBJ2-2	TRBD2	16
CASSPPTGVWTGELFF	TRBV18	TRBJ2-2	TRBD1	16
CASSEALWGTSGSGTGELFF	TRBV6-1	TRBJ2-2	TRBD2	20
CASTSLAERTEAFF	TRBV6-5	TRBJ1-1	.	14
CASSRDGVNTEAFF	TRBV18	TRBJ1-1	.	14